This passage covers 8 T cell receptor beta chains from one sample sequenced in a study of graft-versus-host responses after intestinal transplantation. Sequencing used immunoSEQ multiplex PCR; TCRdb keeps in-frame clones, though not all of them. The sample shows 55,000 to 80,000 clones, approximately 90% of them seen only once. Their antigens remain unidentified. Source: unstimulated CD8+ T cells sorted from spleen or lymph node cells, taken before transplant. Source of these receptors: a human donor who was the organ donor for an intestinal transplant.

The chain couples TRBV21-1 to TRBJ2-7; the D call TRBD1 from the table was never checked on the DNA. TRBV21-1 is assigned pseudogene status. CDR3 length: 16 residues. CDR3 protein: CASSPGGRDRDSEQYF. In DNA form, the CDR3 reads TGTGCCAGCAGCCCCGGAGGGCGGGACAGGGACTCTGAGCAGTACTTC.

This rearrangement joins TRBV27 to TRBJ2-6; a weak D match, TRBD2 (6 bases). The V gene's germline CDR1 is MNHEY and CDR2 SMNVEV (reference sequence). The V end lost 5 bases, the J end lost 2 bases, and 13 bases lay between the germline ends. CDR3 length: 16 amino acids. The CDR3 nucleotides read TGTGCCAGCAGTCCCCCTTGGGGGGCTGGGGCCAACGTCCTGACTTTC. Translated: CASSPPWGAGANVLTF.

The chain links TRBV7-9 to TRBJ2-1; possible D gene TRBD2, 6 bases. V was trimmed by 4 bases and J by 0 bases, leaving 16 bases between them. This CDR3 is built from 17 residues. Looked up from germline, CDR1 is SEHNR and CDR2 is FQNEAQ (reference sequence). This CDR3 reads CASSSTRLVVSYNEQFF. In nucleotides, the CDR3 is TGTGCCAGCAGCTCCACTCGACTAGTGGTCTCCTACAATGAGCAGTTCTTC.

The rearrangement links TRBV4-2 to TRBJ2-1, with TRBD1 identical over 12 bases. The CDR3 contains 17 residues. Germline V gene lookup returns CDR1 LGHNA and CDR2 YNFKEQ. V trimming: 0 bases; J trimming: 5 bases; junction bases outside the gene matches: 5. The CDR3 protein is CASSQDPGQGANNEQFF. The CDR3, as DNA: TGTGCCAGCAGCCAAGATCCGGGACAGGGGGCGAACAATGAGCAGTTCTTC.

This rearrangement joins TRBV19 to TRBJ2-1; tentatively, D is TRBD2 (7 bases). V shed 5 bases and J shed 7 bases, with 12 bases lying between them. The CDR3 loop spans 13 amino acids. Germline loops: CDR1 LNHDA, CDR2 SQIVND (reference sequence). The chain's CDR3 is CASSWAGANEQFF. CDR3 sequence (DNA): TGTGCCAGTAGTTGGGCGGGGGCAAATGAGCAGTTCTTC.

The chain links TRBV7-9 to TRBJ2-3; 12 bases are shared with TRBD2. Germline CDR1 SEHNR, CDR2 FQNEAQ (reference sequence). The CDR3 is made up of 17 amino acids. V shed 5 bases and J 6 bases; nucleotides not matched to a gene: 12. CDR3 residues: CASSGQGLAGPGDTQYF. The CDR3 bases are TGTGCCAGCAGCGGCCAGGGACTAGCGGGCCCGGGCGATACGCAGTATTTT.

The J gene is TRBJ2-7, the V gene TRBV2; 7 positions agree with TRBD1. Trimming removed 10 bases from V and 4 bases from J; junction bases left unmatched: 10. The CDR3 contains 13 residues. CDR1 is SNHLY, CDR2 FYNNEI, per germline. Here the CDR3 DNA reads TGTGCCACCGCCCTGGGACAGCGATACGAGCAGTACTTC. Residues: CATALGQRYEQYF.

The chain recombines TRBV28 with TRBJ2-5, with D maybe TRBD1 (6 bases). CDR1 MDHEN and CDR2 SYDVKM come from the germline V gene. The CDR3 is 13 amino acids. The germline V and J ends were trimmed by 2 bases and 5 bases, with 9 bases remaining between them. CDR3 in DNA: TGTGCCAGCAGTTTAACAGGGTTGGAGACCCAGTACTTC. Its translation: CASSLTGLETQYF.